Listed below are T cell receptor beta chains from one sample, sequenced in a study of CD8+ T cells in alopecia areata. Produced via immunoSEQ multiplex PCR; TCRdb's table is partial and in-frame only. This table has 200,000 to 250,000 clones, approximately 72% appearing once. The specimen was CD4+ T cells sorted from blood, collected at approximately week 45, from a patient treated with tofacitinib. The receptors stem from a human donor with alopecia areata. Each CDR3 is given with its conserved first and last residue. The order of the fields is V gene, clone size, J gene, D gene, CDR3 protein, CDR3 DNA. The D gene is left open where the match is weak. Clone size is given for some rows only: seen once, a few or many times, or a class if the clone is expanded.

v_call: TRBV29-1; clone_size: NA; j_call: TRBJ1-1; d_call: NA; cdr3_aa: CSTQVTEAFF; cdr3_nt: TGCAGCACCCAGGTTACTGAAGCTTTCTTT
v_call: TRBV2; clone_size: NA; j_call: TRBJ2-5; d_call: TRBD2; cdr3_aa: CASREPTSGGRTQYF; cdr3_nt: TGTGCCAGCAGGGAACCGACTAGCGGCGGGAGGACCCAGTACTTC
v_call: TRBV20-1; clone_size: NA; j_call: TRBJ2-3; d_call: NA; cdr3_aa: CSAPDTDTQYF; cdr3_nt: TGCAGTGCTCCCGACACAGATACGCAGTATTTT
v_call: TRBV30; clone_size: NA; j_call: TRBJ1-6; d_call: NA; cdr3_aa: CAWSRGVYNSPLHF; cdr3_nt: TGTGCCTGGTCCAGGGGAGTCTATAATTCACCCCTCCACTTT
v_call: TRBV29-1; clone_size: NA; j_call: TRBJ2-7; d_call: NA; cdr3_aa: CSVEGRDQPYEQYF; cdr3_nt: TGCAGCGTTGAAGGCAGGGACCAGCCCTACGAGCAGTACTTC
v_call: TRBV27; clone_size: NA; j_call: TRBJ2-5; d_call: TRBD1; cdr3_aa: CASAPRQGETQYF; cdr3_nt: TGTGCCAGCGCTCCCCGACAGGGGGAGACCCAGTACTTC
v_call: TRBV5-6; clone_size: NA; j_call: TRBJ2-1; d_call: TRBD2; cdr3_aa: CASSLDFGGYNEQFF; cdr3_nt: TGTGCCAGCAGCTTGGACTTCGGGGGGTACAATGAGCAGTTCTTC
v_call: TRBV10-2; clone_size: NA; j_call: TRBJ1-1; d_call: TRBD1; cdr3_aa: CASSDPGTGDPEAFF; cdr3_nt: TGCGCCAGCAGTGATCCCGGGACAGGGGATCCTGAAGCTTTCTTT
v_call: TRBV29-1; clone_size: NA; j_call: TRBJ1-1; d_call: NA; cdr3_aa: CSVGNTEAFF; cdr3_nt: TGCAGCGTTGGTAACACTGAAGCTTTCTTT
v_call: TRBV19; clone_size: NA; j_call: TRBJ1-5; d_call: TRBD1; cdr3_aa: CASNAGGGQHF; cdr3_nt: TGTGCCAGTAATGCAGGGGGAGGCCAGCATTTT
v_call: TRBV7-2; clone_size: NA; j_call: TRBJ2-3; d_call: TRBD2; cdr3_aa: CASSLAASGSTDTQYF; cdr3_nt: TGTGCCAGCAGCTTAGCCGCTAGCGGAAGCACAGATACGCAGTATTTT
v_call: TRBV30; clone_size: NA; j_call: TRBJ1-2; d_call: NA; cdr3_aa: CAWRGGAYGYTF; cdr3_nt: TGTGCCTGGAGGGGGGGAGCCTATGGCTACACCTTC
v_call: TRBV2; clone_size: NA; j_call: TRBJ1-5; d_call: TRBD1; cdr3_aa: CASRQGTYQPQHF; cdr3_nt: TGTGCCAGCAGACAGGGGACGTATCAGCCCCAGCATTTT
v_call: TRBV29-1; clone_size: NA; j_call: TRBJ2-1; d_call: NA; cdr3_aa: CSAYPRQGGWREQFF; cdr3_nt: TGCAGCGCTTATCCACGCCAGGGGGGATGGCGGGAGCAGTTCTTC
v_call: TRBV5-1; clone_size: NA; j_call: TRBJ2-2; d_call: TRBD1; cdr3_aa: CASSFRDSYTGELFF; cdr3_nt: TGCGCCAGCAGCTTCCGGGACAGCTACACCGGGGAGCTGTTTTTT
v_call: TRBV25-1; clone_size: NA; j_call: TRBJ2-7; d_call: TRBD2; cdr3_aa: CASSIRPGLAGSYEQYF; cdr3_nt: TGTGCCAGCAGTATACGACCGGGACTAGCGGGGAGCTACGAGCAGTACTTC
v_call: TRBV30; clone_size: NA; j_call: TRBJ2-4; d_call: NA; cdr3_aa: CAWSVTIASSGIQYF; cdr3_nt: TGTGCCTGGAGTGTTACGATTGCGAGCTCTGGCATTCAGTACTTC
v_call: TRBV27; clone_size: NA; j_call: TRBJ2-7; d_call: TRBD1; cdr3_aa: CASSFRGQFEQYF; cdr3_nt: TGTGCCAGCAGTTTCAGGGGGCAGTTCGAGCAGTACTTC
v_call: TRBV6-1; clone_size: few; j_call: TRBJ2-6; d_call: NA; cdr3_aa: CASSDTSGANVLTF; cdr3_nt: TGTGCCAGCAGTGACACCTCTGGGGCCAACGTCCTGACTTTC
v_call: TRBV29-1; clone_size: NA; j_call: TRBJ2-3; d_call: TRBD2; cdr3_aa: CSVDGTSGRTDTQYF; cdr3_nt: TGCAGCGTTGATGGGACTAGCGGGCGCACAGATACGCAGTATTTT
v_call: TRBV30; clone_size: NA; j_call: TRBJ2-7; d_call: NA; cdr3_aa: CAWSGGSSLRFYEQYF; cdr3_nt: TGTGCCTGGAGTGGTGGGTCATCCTTGAGGTTCTACGAGCAGTACTTC
v_call: TRBV29-1; clone_size: NA; j_call: TRBJ1-4; d_call: NA; cdr3_aa: CSVAGQPGSEKLFF; cdr3_nt: TGCAGCGTTGCAGGACAGCCTGGGAGTGAAAAACTGTTTTTT
v_call: TRBV28; clone_size: NA; j_call: TRBJ2-1; d_call: TRBD2; cdr3_aa: CASSMRLAGAREEQFF; cdr3_nt: TGTGCCAGCAGCATGCGACTAGCGGGGGCGCGAGAAGAGCAGTTCTTC
v_call: TRBV25-1; clone_size: NA; j_call: TRBJ2-6; d_call: NA; cdr3_aa: CASSESGRSGANVLTF; cdr3_nt: TGTGCCAGCAGTGAATCGGGGAGGTCTGGGGCCAACGTCCTGACTTTC
v_call: TRBV2; clone_size: NA; j_call: TRBJ1-2; d_call: NA; cdr3_aa: CASSEVTGFGYTF; cdr3_nt: TGTGCCAGCAGTGAGGTAACAGGGTTCGGCTACACCTTC
v_call: TRBV29-1; clone_size: once; j_call: TRBJ2-3; d_call: TRBD2; cdr3_aa: CSVSGQAGRTDTQYF; cdr3_nt: TGCAGCGTCAGTGGGCAAGCGGGACGCACAGATACGCAGTATTTT
v_call: TRBV7-8; clone_size: NA; j_call: TRBJ1-6; d_call: NA; cdr3_aa: CASSWGSTLAIDSPLHF; cdr3_nt: TGTGCCAGCAGCTGGGGCTCTACCCTCGCTATTGATTCACCCCTCCACTTT
v_call: TRBV7-2; clone_size: once; j_call: TRBJ1-2; d_call: NA; cdr3_aa: CASSRPGSGYTF; cdr3_nt: TGTGCCAGCAGCCGCCCAGGGTCTGGCTACACCTTC
v_call: TRBV30; clone_size: NA; j_call: TRBJ1-5; d_call: NA; cdr3_aa: CAWSTGGRSNQPQHF; cdr3_nt: TGTGCCTGGAGTACCGGGGGCAGGAGCAATCAGCCCCAGCATTTT
v_call: TRBV30; clone_size: NA; j_call: TRBJ2-7; d_call: TRBD2; cdr3_aa: CAWSSGRDEQYF; cdr3_nt: TGTGCCTGGAGTTCGGGGAGGGACGAGCAGTACTTC
v_call: TRBV29-1; clone_size: NA; j_call: TRBJ2-1; d_call: NA; cdr3_aa: CSLRQGSANEQFF; cdr3_nt: TGCAGCCTCCGCCAGGGCTCGGCCAATGAGCAGTTCTTC
v_call: TRBV11-3; clone_size: NA; j_call: TRBJ2-1; d_call: NA; cdr3_aa: CASSSTRQSYNEQFF; cdr3_nt: TGTGCCAGCAGCTCGACTAGGCAATCCTACAATGAGCAGTTCTTC
v_call: TRBV5-1; clone_size: NA; j_call: TRBJ1-4; d_call: NA; cdr3_aa: CASSPDKPTNEKLFF; cdr3_nt: TGCGCCAGCAGTCCAGACAAGCCAACTAATGAAAAACTGTTTTTT
v_call: TRBV29-1; clone_size: few; j_call: TRBJ1-5; d_call: NA; cdr3_aa: CSVAGGNQPQHF; cdr3_nt: TGCAGCGTTGCGGGGGGGAATCAGCCCCAGCATTTT
v_call: TRBV6-5; clone_size: NA; j_call: TRBJ1-4; d_call: NA; cdr3_aa: CASSYQSNEKLFF; cdr3_nt: TGTGCCAGCAGTTACCAATCGAATGAAAAACTGTTTTTT
v_call: TRBV6-5; clone_size: NA; j_call: TRBJ2-5; d_call: NA; cdr3_aa: CASSYGGGMGQETQYF; cdr3_nt: TGTGCCAGCAGTTACGGAGGGGGGATGGGCCAAGAGACCCAGTACTTC
v_call: TRBV29-1; clone_size: NA; j_call: TRBJ1-5; d_call: NA; cdr3_aa: CSATQGGNQPQHF; cdr3_nt: TGCAGCGCGACACAGGGTGGCAATCAGCCCCAGCATTTT
v_call: TRBV6-1; clone_size: NA; j_call: TRBJ2-5; d_call: NA; cdr3_aa: CASSERDQETQYF; cdr3_nt: TGTGCCAGCAGTGAGAGGGACCAAGAGACCCAGTACTTC
v_call: TRBV7-2; clone_size: few; j_call: TRBJ2-7; d_call: NA; cdr3_aa: CASSLAPSTHEQYF; cdr3_nt: TGTGCCAGCAGCTTAGCGCCTAGTACCCACGAGCAGTACTTC
v_call: TRBV5-4; clone_size: NA; j_call: TRBJ2-1; d_call: TRBD2; cdr3_aa: CASTLGLAGREQFF; cdr3_nt: TGTGCCAGCACCCTCGGTCTAGCGGGGCGAGAGCAGTTCTTC
v_call: TRBV30; clone_size: NA; j_call: TRBJ1-4; d_call: NA; cdr3_aa: CAWAREKLFF; cdr3_nt: TGTGCCTGGGCGAGGGAAAAACTGTTTTTT
v_call: TRBV10-3; clone_size: NA; j_call: TRBJ2-2; d_call: NA; cdr3_aa: CAISVGANPTGELFF; cdr3_nt: TGTGCCATCAGTGTGGGGGCTAATCCGACCGGGGAGCTGTTTTTT
v_call: TRBV5-1; clone_size: NA; j_call: TRBJ2-7; d_call: NA; cdr3_aa: CASSSQEKGEQYF; cdr3_nt: TGCGCCAGCAGCTCACAGGAAAAAGGGGAGCAGTACTTC
v_call: TRBV27; clone_size: NA; j_call: TRBJ1-6; d_call: NA; cdr3_aa: CASSLTSGTTNSPLHF; cdr3_nt: TGTGCCAGCAGTTTAACCTCCGGGACAACTAATTCACCCCTCCACTTT
v_call: TRBV30; clone_size: NA; j_call: TRBJ1-3; d_call: TRBD1; cdr3_aa: CAWSAFGTGISGNTIYF; cdr3_nt: TGTGCCTGGAGTGCATTTGGGACAGGGATCTCTGGAAACACCATATATTTT
v_call: TRBV29-1; clone_size: NA; j_call: TRBJ2-1; d_call: NA; cdr3_aa: CSVPRGGSAYNEQFF; cdr3_nt: TGCAGCGTTCCCCGAGGGGGTTCCGCCTACAATGAGCAGTTCTTC
v_call: TRBV5-1; clone_size: few; j_call: TRBJ2-7; d_call: NA; cdr3_aa: CASSLEDQGRQYF; cdr3_nt: TGCGCCAGCAGCTTGGAAGACCAGGGTAGGCAGTACTTC
v_call: TRBV6-1; clone_size: NA; j_call: TRBJ2-5; d_call: TRBD2; cdr3_aa: CASSEVGTSSGTQYF; cdr3_nt: TGTGCCAGCAGTGAAGTGGGGACTAGCTCTGGGACCCAGTACTTC
v_call: TRBV12-5; clone_size: once; j_call: TRBJ1-2; d_call: NA; cdr3_aa: CASGPPGASRGYTF; cdr3_nt: TGTGCTAGTGGTCCGCCGGGAGCCTCGAGAGGCTACACCTTC
v_call: TRBV7-8; clone_size: NA; j_call: TRBJ1-2; d_call: TRBD1; cdr3_aa: CASSLRGGTNYGYTF; cdr3_nt: TGTGCCAGCAGCTTAAGAGGGGGCACTAACTATGGCTACACCTTC
v_call: TRBV7-3; clone_size: few; j_call: TRBJ1-5; d_call: TRBD1; cdr3_aa: CASSVATGVQPQHF; cdr3_nt: TGTGCCAGCAGCGTAGCTACAGGGGTCCAGCCCCAGCATTTT
v_call: TRBV29-1; clone_size: few; j_call: TRBJ2-7; d_call: TRBD1; cdr3_aa: CSVGQRNYEQYF; cdr3_nt: TGCAGCGTGGGACAGAGAAATTACGAGCAGTACTTC